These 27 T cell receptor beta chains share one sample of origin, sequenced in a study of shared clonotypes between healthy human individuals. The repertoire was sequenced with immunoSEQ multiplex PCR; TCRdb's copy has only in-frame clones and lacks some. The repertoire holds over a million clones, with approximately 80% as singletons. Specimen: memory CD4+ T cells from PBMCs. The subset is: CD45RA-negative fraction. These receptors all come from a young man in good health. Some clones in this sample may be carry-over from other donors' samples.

CDR3 loop: CASSPREGEQYF. In DNA form, the CDR3 reads TGTGCCAGCAGCCCCCGCGAGGGTGAGCAGTACTTC. The V and J genes are TRBV7-2 and TRBJ2-7; D perhaps matches TRBD2 (5 bases). Germline V gene data show CDR1 as SGHTA and CDR2 as FQGNSA. The V and J ends lost 5 bases and 7 bases respectively, with 12 bases between them. The CDR3 extends over 12 amino acids. The whole variable domain, remainder taken from reference TRBV7-2 and TRBJ2-7, is GAGVSQSPSNKVTEKGKDVELRCDPISGHTALYWYRQSLGQGLEFLIYFQGNSAPDKSGLPSDRFSAERTGGSVSTLTIQRTQQEDSAVYLCASSPREGEQYFGPGTRLTVT.

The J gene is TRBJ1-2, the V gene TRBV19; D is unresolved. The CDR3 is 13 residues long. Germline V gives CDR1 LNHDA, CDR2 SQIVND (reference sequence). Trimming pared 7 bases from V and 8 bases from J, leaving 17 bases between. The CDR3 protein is CASTLGSGIGYTF. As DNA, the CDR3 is TGTGCCAGTACTCTAGGGTCTGGGATCGGCTACACCTTC.

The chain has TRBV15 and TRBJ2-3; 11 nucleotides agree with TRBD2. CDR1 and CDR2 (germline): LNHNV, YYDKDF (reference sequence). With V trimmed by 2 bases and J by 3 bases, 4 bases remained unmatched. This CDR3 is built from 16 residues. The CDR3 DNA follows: TGTGCCACCAGCAGAAAACTAGCGGGAGTTACAGATACGCAGTATTTT. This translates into CATSRKLAGVTDTQYF. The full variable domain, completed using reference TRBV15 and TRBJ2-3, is DAMVIQNPRYQVTQFGKPVTLSCSQTLNHNVMYWYQQKSSQAPKLLFHYYDKDFNNEADTPDNFQSRRPNTSFCFLDIRSPGLGDTAMYLCATSRKLAGVTDTQYFGPGTRLTVL.

The CDR3 sequence is CASSSPAPRSYNEQFF. The CDR3 bases are TGTGCCAGCAGTTCACCCGCTCCCCGCTCCTACAATGAGCAGTTCTTC. The rearrangement uses TRBV28 and TRBJ2-1; no clear D. Germline assignment: CDR1 MDHEN and CDR2 SYDVKM. V shed 4 bases and J shed 0 bases, with 13 bases lying between them. The CDR3 sequence is 16 residues long.

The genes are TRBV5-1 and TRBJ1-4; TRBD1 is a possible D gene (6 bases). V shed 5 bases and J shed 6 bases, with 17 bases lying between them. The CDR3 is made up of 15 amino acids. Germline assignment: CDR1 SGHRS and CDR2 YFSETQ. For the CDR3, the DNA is TGCGCCAGCAGACCGGGGCAGGGGTTCTATGAAAAACTGTTTTTT. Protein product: CASRPGQGFYEKLFF.

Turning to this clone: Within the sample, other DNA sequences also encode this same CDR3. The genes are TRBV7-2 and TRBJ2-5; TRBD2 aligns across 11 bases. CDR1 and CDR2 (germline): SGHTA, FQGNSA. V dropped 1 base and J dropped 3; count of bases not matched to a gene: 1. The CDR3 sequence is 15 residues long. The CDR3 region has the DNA TGTGCCAGCAGCTTAGGGGGACTAGCGGAAGAGACCCAGTACTTC. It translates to CASSLGGLAEETQYF.

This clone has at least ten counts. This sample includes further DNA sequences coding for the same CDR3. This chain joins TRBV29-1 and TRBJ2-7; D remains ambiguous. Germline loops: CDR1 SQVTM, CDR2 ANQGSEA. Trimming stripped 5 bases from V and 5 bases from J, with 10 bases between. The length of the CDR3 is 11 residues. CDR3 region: CSVLTSNEQYF. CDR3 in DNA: TGCAGCGTTTTGACATCGAACGAGCAGTACTTC.

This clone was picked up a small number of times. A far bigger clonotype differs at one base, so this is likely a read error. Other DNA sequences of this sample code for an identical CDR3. The CDR3 DNA reads TGCGCCAGCAGGGACAGTTCTGGAAACACCATATATTTT. This sequence encodes CASRDSSGNTIYF. The V call is TRBV10-2, the J call TRBJ1-3, with TRBD1 as a possible D gene (6 bases). V was clipped by 6 bases and J by 1 base, with 7 bases between them. Germline loops: CDR1 WSHSY, CDR2 SAAADI. The length of the CDR3 is 13 residues.

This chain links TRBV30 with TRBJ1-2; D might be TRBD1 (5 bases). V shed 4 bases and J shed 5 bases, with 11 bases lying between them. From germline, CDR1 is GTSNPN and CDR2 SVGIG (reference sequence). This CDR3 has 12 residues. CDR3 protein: CAWNPGTYGYTF. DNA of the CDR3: TGTGCCTGGAACCCCGGGACTTATGGCTACACCTTC.

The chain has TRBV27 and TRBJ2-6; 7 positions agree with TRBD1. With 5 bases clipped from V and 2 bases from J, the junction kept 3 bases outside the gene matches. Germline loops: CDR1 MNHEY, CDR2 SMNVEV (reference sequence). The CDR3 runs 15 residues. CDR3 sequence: CASSTDRAGANVLTF. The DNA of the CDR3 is TGTGCCAGCAGTACTGACAGGGCTGGGGCCAACGTCCTGACTTTC.

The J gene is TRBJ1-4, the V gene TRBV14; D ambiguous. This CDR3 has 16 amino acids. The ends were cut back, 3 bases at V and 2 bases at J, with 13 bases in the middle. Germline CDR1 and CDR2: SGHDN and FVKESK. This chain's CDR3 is CASSHQAWVTNEKLFF. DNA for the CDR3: TGTGCCAGCAGCCACCAAGCCTGGGTGACTAATGAAAAACTGTTTTTT.

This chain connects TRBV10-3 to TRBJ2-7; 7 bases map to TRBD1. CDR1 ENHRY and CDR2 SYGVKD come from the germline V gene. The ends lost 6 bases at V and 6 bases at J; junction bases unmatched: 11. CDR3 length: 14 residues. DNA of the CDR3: TGTGCCATCAGCCGAGGACGACAGGGCTCCGAGCAGTACTTC. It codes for CAISRGRQGSEQYF.

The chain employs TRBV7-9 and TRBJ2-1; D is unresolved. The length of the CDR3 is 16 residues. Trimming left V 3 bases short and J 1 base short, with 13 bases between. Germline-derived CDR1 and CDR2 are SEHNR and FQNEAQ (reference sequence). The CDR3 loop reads CASSFMALFSYNEQFF. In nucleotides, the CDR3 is TGTGCCAGCAGCTTTATGGCACTTTTTTCCTACAATGAGCAGTTCTTC. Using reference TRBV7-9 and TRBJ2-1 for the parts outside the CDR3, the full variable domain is DTGVSQNPRHKITKRGQNVTFRCDPISEHNRLYWYRQTLGQGPEFLTYFQNEAQLEKSRLLSDRFSAERPKGSFSTLEIQRTEQGDSAMYLCASSFMALFSYNEQFFGPGTRLTVL.

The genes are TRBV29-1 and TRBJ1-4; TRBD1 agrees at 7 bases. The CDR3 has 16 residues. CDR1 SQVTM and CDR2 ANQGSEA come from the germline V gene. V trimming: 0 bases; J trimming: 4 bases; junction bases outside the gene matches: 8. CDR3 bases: TGCAGCGTTGAAGAGGATGGAGGGGGCATTAATGAAAAACTGTTTTTT. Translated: CSVEEDGGGINEKLFF.

The CDR3: CASSISGGLNEQFF. In nucleotides, the CDR3 is TGTGCCAGTAGTATCTCGGGAGGGCTGAATGAGCAGTTCTTC. The rearrangement links TRBV19 to TRBJ2-1, with 8 bases aligning to TRBD2. J lost 7 bases, V lost 3 bases, and 5 bases had no gene match. The CDR3 is made up of 14 amino acids. Germline values: CDR1 LNHDA, CDR2 SQIVND (reference sequence). Based on the CDR3 plus reference TRBV19 and TRBJ2-1, the full variable domain is DGGITQSPKYLFRKEGQNVTLSCEQNLNHDAMYWYRQDPGQGLRLIYYSQIVNDFQKGDIAEGYSVSREKKESFPLTVTSAQKNPTAFYLCASSISGGLNEQFFGPGTRLTVL.

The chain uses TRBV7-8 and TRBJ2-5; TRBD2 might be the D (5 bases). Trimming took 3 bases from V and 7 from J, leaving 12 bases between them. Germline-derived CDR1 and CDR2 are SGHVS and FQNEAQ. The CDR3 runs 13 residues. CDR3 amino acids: CASSFLPAGTQYF. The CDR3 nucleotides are TGTGCCAGCAGCTTTCTCCCCGCGGGGACCCAGTACTTC.

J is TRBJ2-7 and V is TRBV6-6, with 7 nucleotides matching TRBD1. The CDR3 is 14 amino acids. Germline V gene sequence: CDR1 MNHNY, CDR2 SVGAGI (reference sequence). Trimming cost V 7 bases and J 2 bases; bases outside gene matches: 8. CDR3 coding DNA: TGTGCCAGCACCCAGACCGGGACAGCCTACGAGCAGTACTTC. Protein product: CASTQTGTAYEQYF.

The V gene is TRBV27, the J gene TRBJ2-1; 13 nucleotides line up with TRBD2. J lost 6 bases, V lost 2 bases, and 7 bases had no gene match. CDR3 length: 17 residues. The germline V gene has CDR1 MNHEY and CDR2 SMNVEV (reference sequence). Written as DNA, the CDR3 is TGTGCCAGCAGTTTAGATACTAGCGGGAGGGCCTCCAATGAGCAGTTCTTC. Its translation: CASSLDTSGRASNEQFF.

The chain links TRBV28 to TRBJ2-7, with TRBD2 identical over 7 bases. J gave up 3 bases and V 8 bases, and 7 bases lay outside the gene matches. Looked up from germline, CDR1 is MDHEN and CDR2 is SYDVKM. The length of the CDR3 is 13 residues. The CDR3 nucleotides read TGTGCCAGCGGGGGGGGAGATGGCTACGAGCAGTACTTC. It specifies CASGGGDGYEQYF.

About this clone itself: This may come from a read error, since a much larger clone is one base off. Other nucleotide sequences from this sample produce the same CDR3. The CDR3 DNA reads TGCAGCGTTGGTGGGCAGTACACAGATACGCAGTATTTT. Translation gives CSVGGQYTDTQYF. This rearrangement joins TRBV29-1 to TRBJ2-3; D remains ambiguous. Per the germline V gene, CDR1 is SQVTM and CDR2 is ANQGSEA. This CDR3 comprises 13 residues. Trimming left V 4 bases short and J 2 bases short, with 10 bases between.

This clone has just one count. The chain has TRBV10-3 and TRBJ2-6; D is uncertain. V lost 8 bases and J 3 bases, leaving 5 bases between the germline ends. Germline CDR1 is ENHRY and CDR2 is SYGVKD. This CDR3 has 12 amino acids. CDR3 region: CAIHGGANVLTF. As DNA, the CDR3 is TGTGCCATCCACGGTGGGGCCAACGTCCTGACTTTC.

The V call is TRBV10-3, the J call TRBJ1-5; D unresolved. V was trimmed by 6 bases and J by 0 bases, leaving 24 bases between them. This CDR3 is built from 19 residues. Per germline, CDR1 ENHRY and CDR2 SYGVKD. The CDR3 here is CAIRVPVDNSTYSNQPQHF. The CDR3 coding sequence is TGTGCCATCAGGGTCCCTGTAGACAATTCGACTTATAGCAATCAGCCCCAGCATTTT.

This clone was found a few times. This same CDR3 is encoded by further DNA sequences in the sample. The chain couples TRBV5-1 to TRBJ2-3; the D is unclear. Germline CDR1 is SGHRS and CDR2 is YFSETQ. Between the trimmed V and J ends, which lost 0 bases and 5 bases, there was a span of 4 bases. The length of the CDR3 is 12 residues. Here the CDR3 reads CASSLDLDTQYF. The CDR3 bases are TGCGCCAGCAGCTTGGACTTAGATACGCAGTATTTT.

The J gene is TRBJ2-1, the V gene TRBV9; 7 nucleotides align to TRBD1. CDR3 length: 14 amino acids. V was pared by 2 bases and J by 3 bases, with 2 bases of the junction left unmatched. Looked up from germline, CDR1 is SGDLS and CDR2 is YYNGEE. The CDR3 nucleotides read TGTGCCAGCAGCGTGAGGGACAGCTACAATGAGCAGTTCTTC. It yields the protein CASSVRDSYNEQFF.

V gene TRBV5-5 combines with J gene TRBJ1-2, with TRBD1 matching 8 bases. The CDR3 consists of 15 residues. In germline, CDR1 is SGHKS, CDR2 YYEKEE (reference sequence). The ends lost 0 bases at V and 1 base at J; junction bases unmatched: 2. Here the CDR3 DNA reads TGTGCCAGCAGCTTGGGGACAGGGATTAACTATGGCTACACCTTC. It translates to CASSLGTGINYGYTF.

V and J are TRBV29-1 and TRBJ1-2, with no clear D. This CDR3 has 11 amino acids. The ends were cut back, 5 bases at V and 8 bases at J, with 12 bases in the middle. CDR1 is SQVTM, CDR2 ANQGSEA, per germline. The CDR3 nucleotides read TGCAGCGTTTCTGACGATTCCGGCTACACCTTC. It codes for CSVSDDSGYTF. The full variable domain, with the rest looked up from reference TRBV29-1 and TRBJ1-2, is SAVISQKPSRDICQRGTSLTIQCQVDSQVTMMFWYRQQPGQSLTLIATANQGSEATYESGFVIDKFPISRPNLTFSTLTVSNMSPEDSSIYLCSVSDDSGYTFGSGTRLTVV.

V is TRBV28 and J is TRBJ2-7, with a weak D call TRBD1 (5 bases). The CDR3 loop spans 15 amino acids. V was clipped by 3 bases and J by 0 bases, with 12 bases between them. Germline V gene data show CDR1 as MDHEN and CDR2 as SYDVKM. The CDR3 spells CASSLVDRASYEQYF. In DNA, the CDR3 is TGTGCCAGCAGTTTGGTCGACAGAGCCTCCTACGAGCAGTACTTC.